This T cell receptor beta chain was identified during a study of blood T cells in healthy people across ages. The V end was cut by 4 bases, the J end by 5 bases, with 8 bases between. CDR3 length: 12 amino acids. This clonotype was detected a few times. A second about 7 to 12 cycle PCR used barcoded and J-beta primers. A single record per CDR3 protein comes from TCRdb applying MiXCR to the 5' RACE reads. The sample shows 660,000 or so distinct CDR3 sequences, approximately 59% of them seen only once. The source of this sequence is a man in his fifties or sixties in good health. The chain is built from TRBV12-3 or TRBV12-4 and TRBJ1-1, with D perhaps TRBD1 (5 bases). Sequencing used blood. CDR3 coding DNA: TGTGCCAGCAGTTCCCGGGGGACTGAAGCTTTCTTT. This gives the protein CASSSRGTEAFF.